This T cell receptor (beta chain) was captured in a study of Graves' ophthalmopathy and Graves' hyperthyroidism. Amplification from RNA transcripts yielded the TCR beta CDR3 regions. HTBI primers primed a first-round RT-PCR, and a second-round multiplex PCR followed. TCRdb re-called the multiplex PCR reads through MiXCR, storing one row per CDR3 protein. The sample contains roughly 400,000 distinct CDR3 sequences, 15% to 20% of which appear only once. This clonotype was counted many times. CDR1 and CDR2 (germline): DFQATT, SNEGSKA (reference sequence). The CDR3 covers 12 residues. The clonotype originates from a woman between 18 and 29 years old with Graves' ophthalmopathy. V usage is TRBV20-1 and J usage is TRBJ2-7; the D gene is possibly TRBD2 (6 bases). Sequenced: peripheral blood. The CDR3 DNA sequence: TGCAGCGTCGACAAGGGGAGGCCGGAGCAGTACTTC. Protein: CSVDKGRPEQYF.